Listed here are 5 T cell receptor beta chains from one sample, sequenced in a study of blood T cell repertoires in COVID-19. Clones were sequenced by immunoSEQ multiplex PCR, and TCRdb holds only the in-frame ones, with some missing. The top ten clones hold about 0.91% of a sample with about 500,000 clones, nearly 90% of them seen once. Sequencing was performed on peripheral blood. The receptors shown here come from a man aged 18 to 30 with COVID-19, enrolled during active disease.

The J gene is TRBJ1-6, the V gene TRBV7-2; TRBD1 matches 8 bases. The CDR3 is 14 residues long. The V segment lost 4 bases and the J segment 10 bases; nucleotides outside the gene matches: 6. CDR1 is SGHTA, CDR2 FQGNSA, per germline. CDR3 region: CASSSTGGYSPLHF. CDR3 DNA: TGTGCCAGCAGCTCCACAGGGGGTTACTCACCCCTCCACTTT.

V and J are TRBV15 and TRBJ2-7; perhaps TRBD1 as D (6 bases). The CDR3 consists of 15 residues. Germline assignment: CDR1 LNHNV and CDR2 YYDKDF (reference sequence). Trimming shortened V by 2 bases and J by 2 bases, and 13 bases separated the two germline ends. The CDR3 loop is CATSRSPGTTYEQYF. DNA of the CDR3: TGTGCCACCAGCAGATCCCCGGGGACAACCTACGAGCAGTACTTC.

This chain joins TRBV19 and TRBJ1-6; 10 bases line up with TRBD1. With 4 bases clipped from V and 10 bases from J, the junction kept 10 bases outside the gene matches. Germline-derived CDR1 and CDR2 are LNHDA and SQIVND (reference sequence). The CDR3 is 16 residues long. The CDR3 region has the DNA TGTGCCAGTAGTAGAACCGGGACAGGGGTGAGGTCACCCCTCCACTTT. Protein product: CASSRTGTGVRSPLHF.

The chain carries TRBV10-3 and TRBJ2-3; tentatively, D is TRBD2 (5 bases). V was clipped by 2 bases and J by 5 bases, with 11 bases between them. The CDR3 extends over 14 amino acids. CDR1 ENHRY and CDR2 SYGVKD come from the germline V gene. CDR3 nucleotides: TGTGCCATCAGTGAGGGGAGTGCAGGAGATACGCAGTATTTT. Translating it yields CAISEGSAGDTQYF.

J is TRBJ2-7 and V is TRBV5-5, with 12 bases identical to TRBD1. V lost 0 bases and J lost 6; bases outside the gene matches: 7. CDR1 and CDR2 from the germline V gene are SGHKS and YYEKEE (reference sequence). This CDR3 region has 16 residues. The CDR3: CASSLALGTGGGEQYF. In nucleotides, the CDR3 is TGTGCCAGCAGCTTGGCGCTCGGGACAGGGGGCGGCGAGCAGTACTTC.